What follows are 10 T cell receptor beta chains derived from one specimen sequenced in a study of blood T cell repertoires in COVID-19. The table came from immunoSEQ multiplex PCR; TCRdb's copy has only in-frame clones and leaves some out. The table lists roughly 65,000 clones, approximately 95% of them singletons. Material: peripheral blood. The receptors here all came from a man aged 65 to 85 with active COVID-19.

The V gene is TRBV28, the J gene TRBJ2-3, with D possibly matching TRBD2 (5 bases). The CDR3 has 16 amino acids. Looked up from germline, CDR1 is MDHEN and CDR2 is SYDVKM. V lost 6 bases and J lost 0, with 16 bases in between. The CDR3 nucleotides read TGTGCCAGCAGCCTCCCCCGGGGAACAAGCACAGATACGCAGTATTTT. Translating it yields CASSLPRGTSTDTQYF.

The CDR3 coding sequence is TGTGCCAGCAGCCGACTCCAAGAGACCCAGTACTTC. It translates to CASSRLQETQYF. J is TRBJ2-5 and V is TRBV11-3; D ambiguous. CDR3 length: 12 amino acids. Germline loops: CDR1 SGHNT, CDR2 YENEEA. The V end lost 5 bases, the J end lost 1 base, and 5 bases lay between the germline ends.

The sample holds one count of this clone. The rearrangement uses TRBV15 and TRBJ1-5; perhaps TRBD1 as D (6 bases). Germline CDR1 and CDR2: LNHNV and YYDKDF (reference sequence). CDR3 length: 14 residues. Trimming left V 8 bases short and J 0 bases short, with 11 bases between. Here the CDR3 DNA reads TGTGCCACCGGAGAGACAGGTAGCAATCAGCCCCAGCATTTT. This encodes CATGETGSNQPQHF.

In this sample, this clone turned up once. This chain uses TRBV18 with TRBJ2-7; D gene uncertain. This CDR3 has 14 residues. The germline CDR1 and CDR2 sequences are KGHSH and LQKENI. V was pared by 0 bases and J by 2 bases, with 8 bases between. DNA of the CDR3: TGTGCCAGCTCACCACCGGGCAGGACCTACGAGCAGTACTTC. Its translation: CASSPPGRTYEQYF. The full variable domain, rest sourced from reference TRBV18 and TRBJ2-7, is NAGVMQNPRHLVRRRGQEARLRCSPMKGHSHVYWYRQLPEEGLKFMVYLQKENIIDESGMPKERFSAEFPKEGPSILRIQQVVRGDSAAYFCASSPPGRTYEQYFGPGTRLTVT.

In this sample, this clone turned up once. The rearrangement joins TRBV4-3 to TRBJ1-1; D is undetermined. Trimming removed 0 bases at V and 1 base at J, with 9 bases between. CDR3 length equals 15 residues. The germline CDR1 and CDR2 sequences are LGHNA and YSLEER. The CDR3 DNA reads as TGCGCCAGCAGCCAAGAGGTGGGGAGGAACACTGAAGCTTTCTTT. It encodes CASSQEVGRNTEAFF.

The chain joins TRBV2 to TRBJ2-5; 9 nucleotides match TRBD2. Germline CDR1 reads SNHLY; CDR2 reads FYNNEI. There are 13 residues in the CDR3. Germline trimming cut 6 bases from V and 7 bases from J; bases unmatched to any gene: 6. CDR3 in DNA: TGTGCCAGCAGAAGGACTAGCGAGGGGACCCAGTACTTC. Amino acid sequence: CASRRTSEGTQYF.

The chain recombines TRBV28 with TRBJ1-2; D may be TRBD1 (5 bases). The CDR3 loop spans 12 amino acids. From germline, CDR1 is MDHEN and CDR2 SYDVKM. The V gene lost 6 bases and the J gene lost 3 bases, with 8 bases spanning the gap. CDR3 sequence: CASRTGDYGYTF. The CDR3 nucleotides are TGTGCCAGCAGAACAGGTGACTATGGCTACACCTTC.

The count of this clone is one. The chain is built from TRBV6-5 and TRBJ2-3; TRBD2 matches 13 bases. Germline V CDR1 and CDR2: MNHEY, SVGAGI. The V segment lost 6 bases and the J segment 3 bases; nucleotides outside the gene matches: 3. CDR3 length: 15 residues. In nucleotides, the CDR3 is TGTGCCAGCAGCGCACTAGCGGGGGGGACAGATACGCAGTATTTT. It translates to CASSALAGGTDTQYF.

The gene calls are TRBV20-1 and TRBJ2-1, with D uncertain. The CDR3 is 10 residues long. Germline V gives CDR1 DFQATT, CDR2 SNEGSKA (reference sequence). With 5 bases removed from V and 7 bases from J, the gap between germline ends came to 6 bases. The CDR3 is CSALENEQFF. The CDR3 coding sequence is TGCAGTGCTTTAGAAAATGAGCAGTTCTTC.

This chain links TRBV5-1 with TRBJ2-3, with 9 positions matching TRBD1. Germline CDR1 and CDR2: SGHRS and YFSETQ. CDR3 length equals 15 residues. Trimming cost V 3 bases and J 5 bases; bases outside gene matches: 7. The CDR3 region has the DNA TGCGCCAGCAGCTCACTGACAGGGGGGAAAGATACGCAGTATTTT. Encoded protein: CASSSLTGGKDTQYF.